The next 27 T cell receptor beta chains were all read from a single sample in a study of cytomegalovirus exposure and HLA in healthy donors. PCR involved 60 Vbeta and 13 Jbeta primers. Repertoires were generated with immunoSEQ multiplex PCR, while TCRdb's copy carries only in-frame clones and drops some. The table includes 150,000 to 200,000 clones, roughly 82% detected once. The source material was PBMCs. The receptors derive from a man aged 45-60 years in good health and CMV-seropositive.

The rearrangement links TRBV9 to TRBJ1-1; tentative D call: TRBD1 (5 bases). Looked up from germline, CDR1 is SGDLS and CDR2 is YYNGEE. Trimming took 3 bases from V and 3 from J, leaving 12 bases between them. This CDR3 is built from 14 residues. Here the CDR3 DNA reads TGTGCCAGCAGCGGGGGGGTTAGTTACACTGAAGCTTTCTTT. It encodes CASSGGVSYTEAFF.

This clone was counted a few times. The chain recombines TRBV10-3 with TRBJ2-1; TRBD2 matches 12 bases. The CDR3 sequence is 15 residues long. J gave up 9 bases and V 6 bases, and 9 bases lay outside the gene matches. The V gene's germline CDR1 is ENHRY and CDR2 SYGVKD. The CDR3 region is CAIRLTSGRTGEQFF. CDR3 in DNA: TGTGCCATCAGACTCACTAGCGGGAGGACAGGTGAGCAGTTCTTC.

The rearrangement joins TRBV6-5 to TRBJ2-1; D is perhaps TRBD1 (5 bases). This CDR3 contains 13 residues. CDR1 and CDR2 from the germline V gene are MNHEY and SVGAGI. The V end lost 8 bases, the J end lost 0 bases, and 8 bases lay between the germline ends. The CDR3 nucleotides are TGTGCCAGCTGGGGCGTCTCCTACAATGAGCAGTTCTTC. The encoded protein is CASWGVSYNEQFF.

This sequence joins TRBV5-4 and TRBJ2-4; D not certain. The CDR3 consists of 14 residues. The ends were cut back, 4 bases at V and 2 bases at J, with 10 bases in the middle. Germline assignment: CDR1 SGHNT and CDR2 YYREEE (reference sequence). The CDR3: CASSSPDTKNIQYF. The DNA for the CDR3 is TGTGCCAGCAGCAGCCCTGACACCAAAAACATTCAGTACTTC.

This sequence joins TRBV11-2 and TRBJ2-3; 10 positions match TRBD2. J was trimmed by 1 base and V by 6 bases; bases with no gene match: 4. This CDR3 is built from 15 residues. Germline V CDR1 and CDR2: SGHAT, FQNNGV. CDR3 in DNA: TGTGCCAGCAGTTATCTAGCGGGGGGCACAGATACGCAGTATTTT. Residues: CASSYLAGGTDTQYF.

The CDR3 nucleotides are TGTGCCAGCAGCTTAGAAGGGACAGGGGTTAACTATGGCTACACCTTC. Translated, it gives CASSLEGTGVNYGYTF. This sequence joins TRBV7-2 and TRBJ1-2, with TRBD1 identical over 10 bases. Germline-derived CDR1 and CDR2 are SGHTA and FQGNSA. The CDR3 covers 16 residues. V was pared by 1 base and J by 1 base, with 3 bases of the junction left unmatched.

This clone has only a few counts. The chain combines TRBV25-1 with TRBJ1-1, with D hard to call. Between the trimmed V and J ends, which lost 6 bases and 8 bases, there was a span of 19 bases. This CDR3 has 14 residues. Germline values: CDR1 MGHDK, CDR2 SYGVNS. This chain's CDR3 is CASSQAGEFGEAFF. The CDR3 DNA reads TGTGCCAGCAGCCAGGCGGGAGAATTCGGCGAAGCTTTCTTT. The full variable domain, with the rest looked up from reference TRBV25-1 and TRBJ1-1, is EADIYQTPRYLVIGTGKKITLECSQTMGHDKMYWYQQDPGMELHLIHYSYGVNSTEKGDLSSESTVSRIRTEHFPLTLESARPSHTSQYLCASSQAGEFGEAFFGQGTRLTVV.

The gene calls are TRBV7-9 and TRBJ2-3, with 16 positions matching TRBD2. The ends lost 5 bases at V and 4 bases at J; junction bases unmatched: 9. Germline CDR1 reads SEHNR; CDR2 reads FQNEAQ (reference sequence). The CDR3 spans 18 residues. The CDR3: CASSAGLAGGKLSDTQYF. CDR3 DNA: TGTGCCAGCAGCGCGGGACTAGCGGGAGGGAAACTGTCAGATACGCAGTATTTT.

V and J are TRBV7-9 and TRBJ1-4; D is perhaps TRBD1 (5 bases). Between the trimmed V and J ends, which lost 7 bases and 1 base, there was a span of 10 bases. Germline CDR1 is SEHNR and CDR2 is FQNEAQ (reference sequence). This CDR3 is built from 14 residues. CDR3: CASTYGGTNEKLFF. CDR3 DNA sequence: TGTGCCAGCACCTACGGGGGAACTAATGAAAAACTGTTTTTT.

J is TRBJ1-1 and V is TRBV19; possible D gene TRBD1, 6 bases. Germline lookup yields CDR1 LNHDA and CDR2 SQIVND (reference sequence). V gave up 8 bases and J gave up 2 bases, with 12 bases separating them. This CDR3 is built from 13 residues. CDR3 in DNA: TGTGCCAGTGCGGACAGAGTTAACACTGAAGCTTTCTTT. Translated, it gives CASADRVNTEAFF. The whole variable domain, filled in from reference TRBV19 and TRBJ1-1, reads DGGITQSPKYLFRKEGQNVTLSCEQNLNHDAMYWYRQDPGQGLRLIYYSQIVNDFQKGDIAEGYSVSREKKESFPLTVTSAQKNPTAFYLCASADRVNTEAFFGQGTRLTVV.

The chain combines TRBV5-4 with TRBJ2-3, with 8 bases identical to TRBD2. Trimming took 4 bases from V and 3 from J; bases not matched to a gene: 10. Germline V gene sequence: CDR1 SGHNT, CDR2 YYREEE (reference sequence). The length of the CDR3 is 16 residues. CDR3 in amino acids: CASSLPGTSSTDTQYF. The DNA of the CDR3 is TGTGCCAGCAGCCTCCCCGGGACTAGTAGTACAGATACGCAGTATTTT.

This clone was seen more than once but under ten times. At one of its ends the junction is not consistent with the germline gene, which may arise from a read error. V usage is TRBV7-9 and J usage is TRBJ2-7; 9 bases are shared with TRBD1. The CDR3 is 16 residues long. Per germline, CDR1 SEHNR and CDR2 FQNEAQ (reference sequence). CDR3 nucleotide sequence: TGTTCCAGCAGCACCGATCCTGGGACAGGGATTTACGAGCAGTACTTC. Its translation is CSSSTDPGTGIYEQYF.

The chain joins TRBV6-1 to TRBJ2-2; TRBD2 agrees at 9 bases. CDR1 is MNHNS, CDR2 SASEGT, per germline. This CDR3 contains 15 residues. Trimming removed 7 bases from V and 4 bases from J; junction bases left unmatched: 7. The CDR3 DNA reads as TGTGCCAGCACTGAGCGGGGGGTCCGCACCGGGGAGCTGTTTTTT. It yields the protein CASTERGVRTGELFF.

This clone was observed a handful of times. V usage is TRBV18 and J usage is TRBJ2-7; 9 nucleotides agree with TRBD1. The germline V gene encodes CDR1 KGHSH and CDR2 LQKENI. V lost 0 bases and J lost 2; bases outside the gene matches: 2. The CDR3 contains 15 residues. The CDR3 DNA is TGTGCCAGCTCACCACCGGGACAGGGTCCCTACGAGCAGTACTTC. Its translation is CASSPPGQGPYEQYF.

The V gene is TRBV29-1, the J gene TRBJ2-7; D might be TRBD1 (6 bases). This CDR3 region has 12 residues. V lost 6 bases to trimming and J lost 1 base, with 10 bases between them. Germline assignment: CDR1 SQVTM and CDR2 ANQGSEA. The CDR3 here is CSVLGQSYEQYF. In DNA form, the CDR3 reads TGCAGCGTCCTCGGACAGTCCTACGAGCAGTACTTC.

The chain uses TRBV5-4 and TRBJ2-7; 13 nucleotides line up with TRBD2. This CDR3 has 15 residues. Germline CDR1 SGHNT, CDR2 YYREEE (reference sequence). With 3 bases clipped from V and 5 bases from J, the junction kept 5 bases outside the gene matches. The CDR3 region is CASSSGTSGTDEQYV. In nucleotides, the CDR3 is TGTGCCAGCAGCTCCGGGACTAGCGGGACTGACGAGCAGTACGTC.

The J gene is TRBJ1-4, the V gene TRBV18; TRBD1 is a possible D gene (6 bases). CDR1 and CDR2 (germline): KGHSH, LQKENI. The length of the CDR3 is 13 residues. V lost 1 base to trimming and J lost 12 bases, with 12 bases between them. CDR3 bases: TGTGCCAGCTCACCACAACAGGGCGTTGAACTGTTTTTT. Translating it yields CASSPQQGVELFF.

V usage is TRBV5-4 and J usage is TRBJ2-1; 7 positions agree with TRBD2. The CDR3 totals 15 residues. Per the germline V gene, CDR1 is SGHNT and CDR2 is YYREEE (reference sequence). V shed 4 bases and J 2 bases; nucleotides not matched to a gene: 6. This CDR3 is CASSGGSGPYNEQFF. The DNA of the CDR3 is TGTGCCAGCAGCGGCGGGAGTGGCCCCTACAATGAGCAGTTCTTC.

This chain uses TRBV2 with TRBJ2-1; 14 positions match TRBD2. This CDR3 region has 17 residues. Germline CDR1 SNHLY, CDR2 FYNNEI. The V segment lost 0 bases and the J segment 7 bases; nucleotides outside the gene matches: 5. The CDR3 region is CASSEARTSGRRNEQFF. The CDR3, as DNA: TGTGCCAGCAGTGAAGCTCGGACTAGCGGGAGGAGAAATGAGCAGTTCTTC.

This clone turned up a few times. The V and J genes are TRBV5-4 and TRBJ2-1; D is unclear. This CDR3 is 12 amino acids long. Deletions cut 3 bases from V and 3 bases from J, with 4 bases between. Germline V lookup: CDR1 SGHNT, CDR2 YYREEE (reference sequence). The CDR3 reads CASSSNYNEQFF. CDR3 DNA sequence: TGTGCCAGCAGCTCCAACTACAATGAGCAGTTCTTC.

The sample holds one count of this clone. The chain uses TRBV2 and TRBJ1-6; no firm D call. CDR1 and CDR2 from the germline V gene are SNHLY and FYNNEI. The CDR3 covers 16 residues. Trimming took 6 bases from V and 0 from J, leaving 12 bases between them. CDR3 amino acids: CASSPGISSYNSPLHF. CDR3 coding DNA: TGTGCCAGCAGCCCGGGGATTAGCTCCTATAATTCACCCCTCCACTTT.

This sequence joins TRBV18 and TRBJ2-3; D not certain. Trimming removed 0 bases from V and 5 bases from J, with 6 bases in between. CDR3 size: 13 residues. Per germline, CDR1 KGHSH and CDR2 LQKENI. In DNA form, the CDR3 reads TGTGCCAGCTCACCACCAGCTCGAGATACGCAGTATTTT. Translated, it gives CASSPPARDTQYF. The full variable domain, with the rest looked up from reference TRBV18 and TRBJ2-3, is NAGVMQNPRHLVRRRGQEARLRCSPMKGHSHVYWYRQLPEEGLKFMVYLQKENIIDESGMPKERFSAEFPKEGPSILRIQQVVRGDSAAYFCASSPPARDTQYFGPGTRLTVL.

The chain has TRBV19 and TRBJ1-5; D not resolved. This CDR3 is built from 14 residues. Per germline, CDR1 LNHDA and CDR2 SQIVND (reference sequence). V shed 4 bases and J shed 7 bases, with 14 bases lying between them. Written as DNA, the CDR3 is TGTGCCAGTAGTAAATCCCGGGGTCACCAGCCCCAGCATTTT. It specifies CASSKSRGHQPQHF. Full variable domain (rest looked up from reference TRBV19 and TRBJ1-5): DGGITQSPKYLFRKEGQNVTLSCEQNLNHDAMYWYRQDPGQGLRLIYYSQIVNDFQKGDIAEGYSVSREKKESFPLTVTSAQKNPTAFYLCASSKSRGHQPQHFGDGTRLSIL.

This chain connects TRBV19 to TRBJ2-1, with TRBD2 identical over 8 bases. The germline V gene has CDR1 LNHDA and CDR2 SQIVND (reference sequence). The CDR3 consists of 15 residues. The J segment lost 5 bases and the V segment lost 5 bases, leaving 8 bases of the junction unmatched. DNA for the CDR3: TGTGCCAGTAGTCCGGGACTAGGGATACACAATGAGCAGTTCTTC. It codes for CASSPGLGIHNEQFF.

The V and J genes are TRBV7-9 and TRBJ1-4; 7 bases fit TRBD1. The CDR3 consists of 15 residues. The germline CDR1 and CDR2 sequences are SEHNR and FQNEAQ (reference sequence). J lost 5 bases, V lost 5 bases, and 8 bases had no gene match. The CDR3 spells CASSHVDRENEKLFF. The CDR3 region has the DNA TGTGCCAGCAGCCACGTAGACAGGGAGAATGAAAAACTGTTTTTT.

Only one count was recorded for this clone. This chain uses TRBV6-6 with TRBJ1-2, with D perhaps matching TRBD1 (6 bases). CDR3 length: 12 residues. Trimming removed 7 bases from V and 8 bases from J, with 14 bases in between. Looked up from germline, CDR1 is MNHNY and CDR2 is SVGAGI (reference sequence). The CDR3 bases are TGTGCCAGCACACACAGGGCATTAGGCTACACCTTC. Its protein product is CASTHRALGYTF.

The V call is TRBV5-8, the J call TRBJ2-7; 10 bases map to TRBD1. V lost 4 bases to trimming and J lost 9 bases; unmatched junction nucleotides: 13. The CDR3 loop spans 15 amino acids. Germline loops: CDR1 SGHTS, CDR2 YDEGEE. The chain's CDR3 is CASSRKPGQGFGQYV. The CDR3, as DNA: TGTGCCAGCAGCCGAAAACCGGGACAGGGGTTCGGGCAGTACGTC.